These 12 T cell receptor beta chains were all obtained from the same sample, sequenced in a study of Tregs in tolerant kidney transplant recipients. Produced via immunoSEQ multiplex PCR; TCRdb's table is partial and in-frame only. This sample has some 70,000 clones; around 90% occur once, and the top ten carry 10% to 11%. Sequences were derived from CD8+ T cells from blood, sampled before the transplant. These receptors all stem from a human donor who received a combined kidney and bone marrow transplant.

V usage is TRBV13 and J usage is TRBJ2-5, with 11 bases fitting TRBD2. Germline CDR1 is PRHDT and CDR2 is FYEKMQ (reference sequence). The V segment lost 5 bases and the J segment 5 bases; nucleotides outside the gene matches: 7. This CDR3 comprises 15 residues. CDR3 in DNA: TGTGCCAGCAGCCCGTCTAGCGGGAGGAGGGAGACCCAGTACTTC. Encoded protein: CASSPSSGRRETQYF. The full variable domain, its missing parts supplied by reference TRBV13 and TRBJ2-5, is AAGVIQSPRHLIKEKRETATLKCYPIPRHDTVYWYQQGPGQDPQFLISFYEKMQSDKGSIPDRFSAQQFSDYHSELNMSSLELGDSALYFCASSPSSGRRETQYFGPGTRLLVL.

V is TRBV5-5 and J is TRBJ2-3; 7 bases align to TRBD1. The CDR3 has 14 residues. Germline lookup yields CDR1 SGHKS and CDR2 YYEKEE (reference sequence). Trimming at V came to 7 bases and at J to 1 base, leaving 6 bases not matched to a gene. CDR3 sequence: CASLDRVGTDTQYF. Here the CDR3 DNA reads TGTGCCAGCTTAGACAGGGTAGGCACAGATACGCAGTATTTT.

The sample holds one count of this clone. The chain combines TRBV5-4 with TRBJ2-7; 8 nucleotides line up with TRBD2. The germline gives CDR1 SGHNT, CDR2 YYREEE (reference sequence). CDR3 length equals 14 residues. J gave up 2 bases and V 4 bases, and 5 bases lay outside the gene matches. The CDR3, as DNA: TGTGCCAGCAGCCCGGGAGGGGGGGCCTACGAGCAGTACTTC. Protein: CASSPGGGAYEQYF.

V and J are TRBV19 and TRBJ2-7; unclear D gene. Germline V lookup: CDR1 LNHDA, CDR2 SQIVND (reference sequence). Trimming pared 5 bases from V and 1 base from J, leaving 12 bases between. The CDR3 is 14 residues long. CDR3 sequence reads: CASSDLKHSYEQYF. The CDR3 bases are TGTGCCAGTAGTGACTTAAAACATTCCTACGAGCAGTACTTC.

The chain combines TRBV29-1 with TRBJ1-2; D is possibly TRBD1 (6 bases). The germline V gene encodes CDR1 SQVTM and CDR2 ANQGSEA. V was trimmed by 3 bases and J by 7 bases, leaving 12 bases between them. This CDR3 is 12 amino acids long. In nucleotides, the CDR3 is TGCAGCGTTGAGGAGAACAGGGTTGGCTACACCTTC. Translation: CSVEENRVGYTF.

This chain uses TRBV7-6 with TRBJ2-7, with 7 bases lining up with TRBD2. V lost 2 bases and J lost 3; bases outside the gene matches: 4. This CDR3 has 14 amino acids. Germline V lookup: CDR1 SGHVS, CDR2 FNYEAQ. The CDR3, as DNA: TGTGCCAGCAGCTTAATAGGGGAGGGCTACGAGCAGTACTTC. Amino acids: CASSLIGEGYEQYF.

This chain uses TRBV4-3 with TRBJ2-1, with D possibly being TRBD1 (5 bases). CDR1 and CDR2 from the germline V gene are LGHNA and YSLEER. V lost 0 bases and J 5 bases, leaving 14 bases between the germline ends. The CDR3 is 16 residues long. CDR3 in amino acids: CASSQEGTGVDNEQFF. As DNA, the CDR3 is TGCGCCAGCAGCCAAGAGGGAACAGGAGTGGACAATGAGCAGTTCTTC.

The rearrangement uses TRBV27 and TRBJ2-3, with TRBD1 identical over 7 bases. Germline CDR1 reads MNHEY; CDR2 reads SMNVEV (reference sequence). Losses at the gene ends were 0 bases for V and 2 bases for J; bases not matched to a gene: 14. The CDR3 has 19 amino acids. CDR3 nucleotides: TGTGCCAGCAGTTTATCGGGAAAGGGGGCATCTCTATCCACAGATACGCAGTATTTT. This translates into CASSLSGKGASLSTDTQYF.

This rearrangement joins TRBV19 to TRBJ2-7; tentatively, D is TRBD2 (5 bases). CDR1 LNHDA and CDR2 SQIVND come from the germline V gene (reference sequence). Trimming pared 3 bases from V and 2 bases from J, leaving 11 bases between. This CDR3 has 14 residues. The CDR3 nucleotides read TGTGCCAGTAGTATTACCGGAGGCGCCTACGAGCAGTACTTC. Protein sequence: CASSITGGAYEQYF.

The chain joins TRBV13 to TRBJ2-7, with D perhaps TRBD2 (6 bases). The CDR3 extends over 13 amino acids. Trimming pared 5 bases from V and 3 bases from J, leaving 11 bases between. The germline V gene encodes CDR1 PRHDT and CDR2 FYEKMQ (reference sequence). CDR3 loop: CASSPSGGYEQYF. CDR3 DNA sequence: TGTGCCAGCAGCCCCTCCGGGGGCTACGAGCAGTACTTC. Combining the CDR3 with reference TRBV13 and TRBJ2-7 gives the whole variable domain AAGVIQSPRHLIKEKRETATLKCYPIPRHDTVYWYQQGPGQDPQFLISFYEKMQSDKGSIPDRFSAQQFSDYHSELNMSSLELGDSALYFCASSPSGGYEQYFGPGTRLTVT.

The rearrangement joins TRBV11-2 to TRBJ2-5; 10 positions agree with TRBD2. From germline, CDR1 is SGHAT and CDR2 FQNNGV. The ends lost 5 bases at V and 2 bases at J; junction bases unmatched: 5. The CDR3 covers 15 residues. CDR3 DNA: TGTGCCAGCAGCCCTGGACTAGCGGTACAAGAGACCCAGTACTTC. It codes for CASSPGLAVQETQYF.

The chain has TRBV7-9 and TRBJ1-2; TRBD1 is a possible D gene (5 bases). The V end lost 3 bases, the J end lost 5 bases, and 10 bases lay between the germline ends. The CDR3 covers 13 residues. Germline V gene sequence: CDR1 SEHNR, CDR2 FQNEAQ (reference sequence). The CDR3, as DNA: TGTGCCAGCAGCTTCGTAGGGACTTATGGCTACACCTTC. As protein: CASSFVGTYGYTF.